These T cell receptor beta chains were read from a single sample in a study of blood T cells in healthy people across ages. One entry per CDR3 protein, called by TCRdb with MiXCR from the 5' RACE reads. The data hold 1.8 million or so distinct CDR3 sequences, with roughly two fifths observed a single time. Sequencing was done on a sample of blood. These receptors came from a human donor in good health. Each CDR3 is given with its conserved first and last residue. The D gene is left open where the match is weak. The size of a clone is reported for some rows only, either as once, few or many, or as a class for expanded clones.

cdr3_aa	cdr3_nt	d_call	clone_size	j_call	v_call
CASSQEGQVRGYTF	TGCGCCAGCAGCCAAGAGGGACAAGTAAGGGGCTACACCTTC	-	once	TRBJ1-2	TRBV4-1
CASSPGTSEADTQYF	TGTGCCAGCAGCCCAGGTACTAGCGAGGCAGATACGCAGTATTTT	TRBD2	few	TRBJ2-3	TRBV9
CSVEGLAGGGSYNGQFF	TGCAGCGTTGAAGGACTAGCGGGGGGCGGGTCCTACAATGGGCAGTTCTTC	TRBD2	-	TRBJ2-1	TRBV29-1
CSVRGTGGAPVERFF	TGCAGCGTCCGGGGGACAGGGGGCGCCCCGGTTGAGCGGTTCTTC	TRBD1	-	TRBJ2-1	TRBV29-1
CASSPPETEHTEAFF	TGTGCCAGCAGCCCCCCCGAGACGGAGCACACTGAAGCTTTCTTT	-	-	TRBJ1-1	TRBV6-1
CASTPTGTGAGYTF	TGTGCCAGCACCCCGACCGGGACAGGGGCTGGCTACACCTTC	TRBD1	-	TRBJ1-2	TRBV27
CASSYGQGRSLFEQYF	TGTGCCAGCAGTTATGGCCAGGGAAGGTCCCTTTTCGAGCAGTACTTC	-	-	TRBJ2-7	TRBV6-6
CASSEITIADTQYF	TGTGCCAGCAGTGAGATTACAATAGCAGATACGCAGTATTTT	-	-	TRBJ2-3	TRBV2
CAGSKSGGAWETQYF	TGTGCCGGCAGCAAGAGCGGGGGGGCTTGGGAGACCCAGTACTTC	TRBD2	-	TRBJ2-5	TRBV27
CASTEGQGADTQYF	TGTGCCAGCACCGAGGGACAGGGCGCAGATACGCAGTATTTT	TRBD1	-	TRBJ2-3	TRBV12-3/TRBV12-4
CASSLEHMNTEAFF	TGCGCCAGCAGCTTGGAACACATGAACACTGAAGCTTTCTTT	-	-	TRBJ1-1	TRBV5-1
CSVHKTYEQYF	TGCAGTGTACACAAAACCTACGAGCAGTACTTC	-	-	TRBJ2-7	TRBV20-1
CATSPDRGASREQYF	TGTGCCACCAGCCCAGACAGGGGAGCGTCGCGGGAGCAGTACTTC	-	few	TRBJ2-5	TRBV15
CATSREGQGPNEKLFF	TGTGCCACCAGCAGAGAAGGACAGGGGCCTAATGAAAAACTGTTTTTT	TRBD1	few	TRBJ1-4	TRBV15
CASRARQGINQPQHF	TGTGCCAGCAGAGCAAGACAGGGTATCAATCAGCCCCAGCATTTT	TRBD1	-	TRBJ1-5	TRBV6-4
CASSLVVAAEQFF	TGTGCCAGCAGCTTAGTGGTAGCGGCCGAGCAGTTCTTC	-	-	TRBJ2-1	TRBV7-6
CASSLAPTPAYEQYF	TGTGCCAGCAGCTTAGCTCCGACCCCGGCCTACGAGCAGTACTTC	-	-	TRBJ2-7	TRBV7-8
CASSFDNTEAFF	TGTGCCAGCAGCTTCGATAACACTGAAGCTTTCTTT	-	few	TRBJ1-1	TRBV7-9
CASSQGWQGTDTQYF	TGTGCCAGCAGCCAAGGATGGCAGGGCACAGATACGCAGTATTTT	-	-	TRBJ2-3	TRBV4-2
CAISERRGREMALHF	TGTGCCATCAGTGAGAGGAGGGGAAGGGAAATGGCCCTCCACTTT	-	-	TRBJ1-6	TRBV10-3
CASSRDGGANNEQFF	TGTGCCAGCAGCCGAGACGGGGGGGCTAACAATGAGCAGTTCTTC	TRBD2	few	TRBJ2-1	TRBV7-9
CASSLPSGGLQETQYF	TGTGCCAGCAGCTTACCTAGCGGGGGTCTTCAAGAGACCCAGTACTTC	TRBD2	few	TRBJ2-5	TRBV7-9
CASSSRGTSGGDTDTQYF	TGTGCCAGCAGTTCCCGGGGGACTAGCGGGGGGGACACAGATACGCAGTATTTT	TRBD2	-	TRBJ2-3	TRBV2
CSALTVLSGYTF	TGCAGTGCTTTGACAGTCTTATCCGGCTACACCTTC	-	-	TRBJ1-2	TRBV20-1
CASSLESADTQYF	TGTGCCAGCAGCTTGGAGAGCGCAGATACGCAGTATTTT	-	many	TRBJ2-3	TRBV5-1
CASSQGRQSNQPQHF	TGTGCCAGCAGCCAAGGACGACAGAGCAATCAGCCCCAGCATTTT	-	-	TRBJ1-5	TRBV4-2
CASSPFWPGELFF	TGCGCCAGCAGCCCCTTTTGGCCCGGGGAGCTGTTTTTT	-	-	TRBJ2-2	TRBV4-3
CASQAWLRYEQYF	TGTGCCAGTCAAGCATGGCTGAGGTACGAGCAGTACTTC	-	-	TRBJ2-7	TRBV11-2
CASSTRQRGENNEQFF	TGTGCCAGCAGCACTCGACAGCGGGGGGAAAACAATGAGCAGTTCTTC	TRBD2	-	TRBJ2-1	TRBV9
CASSRDGRRDSCNEQFF	TGCGCCAGCAGCCGGGACGGACGAAGGGATTCCTGCAATGAGCAGTTCTTC	-	-	TRBJ2-1	TRBV5-1
CASMGGMRGGYTF	TGTGCCAGCATGGGGGGCATGAGAGGAGGCTACACCTTC	-	-	TRBJ1-2	TRBV5-5
CAIMRGPETQYF	TGTGCCATCATGAGGGGGCCGGAGACCCAGTACTTC	TRBD1	many	TRBJ2-5	TRBV7-2
CATSRDRGTGATGERFF	TGTGCCACCAGCAGAGATAGGGGGACAGGGGCCACCGGGGAGCGGTTTTTT	TRBD1	-	TRBJ2-2	TRBV15
CATKSSGGGAQETQYF	TGTGCCACCAAATCGTCGGGAGGGGGGGCGCAAGAGACCCAGTACTTC	TRBD2	-	TRBJ2-5	TRBV10-3
CSASAPIPTSHQYF	TGCAGTGCTAGTGCCCCGATCCCAACTAGTCACCAGTACTTC	-	-	TRBJ2-7	TRBV20-1
CSAPRDLYEQYF	TGCAGTGCTCCGCGGGATCTTTACGAGCAGTACTTC	-	-	TRBJ2-7	TRBV20-1
CAISESGGGEQYF	TGTGCCATCAGTGAGTCGGGGGGGGGCGAGCAGTACTTC	TRBD2	many	TRBJ2-7	TRBV10-3
CASSLGVGSFTDTQYF	TGTGCCAGCAGCTTGGGGGTCGGCAGCTTCACAGATACGCAGTATTTT	-	-	TRBJ2-3	TRBV5-6
CASSRLMTGEETQYF	TGTGCCAGCAGTAGACTTATGACAGGGGAAGAGACCCAGTACTTC	TRBD1	-	TRBJ2-5	TRBV6-7
CASSLLSGGIYNEQFF	TGTGCCAGCAGCTTGCTTTCGGGGGGTATCTACAATGAGCAGTTCTTC	TRBD2	-	TRBJ2-1	TRBV5-6
CASGSQAGTYNEQFF	TGTGCTAGTGGTTCGCAGGCAGGGACCTACAATGAGCAGTTCTTC	-	-	TRBJ2-1	TRBV12-5
CSASKLAGGRETQYF	TGCAGTGCTAGTAAATTAGCGGGGGGGAGAGAAACCCAGTACTTC	TRBD2	few	TRBJ2-5	TRBV20-1